These 20 T cell receptor beta chains share one sample of origin, sequenced in a study of blood T cell repertoires in COVID-19. Sequenced by immunoSEQ multiplex PCR; TCRdb stores in-frame clones only, minus some. The profile covers 140,000 to 150,000 clones, with 84% appearing a single time and 44% taken by the ten largest. The material sequenced was peripheral blood. These receptor sequences come from a human donor in a cohort sampled during active COVID-19.

The rearrangement links TRBV6-6 to TRBJ1-2; 8 bases map to TRBD1. The junction had 12 bases not matched to a gene; V was cut back by 7 bases and J by 8 bases. Germline V gives CDR1 MNHNY, CDR2 SVGAGI (reference sequence). The CDR3 runs to 14 residues. The CDR3 loop is CASNELQGAGGYTF. The CDR3 nucleotides read TGTGCCAGCAACGAACTGCAGGGGGCAGGAGGCTACACCTTC.

The chain has TRBV7-2 and TRBJ2-1; TRBD2 aligns across 13 bases. The CDR3 has 16 residues. Germline assignment: CDR1 SGHTA and CDR2 FQGNSA. V shed 1 base, J shed 8 bases, and the junction held 5 bases outside the gene matches. The CDR3 is CASSLGGLAGRDEQFF. CDR3 DNA: TGTGCCAGCAGCTTAGGGGGACTAGCGGGGAGGGATGAGCAGTTCTTC.

V gene TRBV3-1 (or the pseudogene TRBV3-2) combines with J gene TRBJ2-3; 9 positions agree with TRBD2. The germline CDR1 and CDR2 sequences are LGHDT and YNNKEL (reference sequence). Trimming at V came to 5 bases and at J to 5 bases, leaving 5 bases not matched to a gene. This CDR3 is 14 amino acids long. The CDR3 region is CASSEGLARDTQYF. The DNA for the CDR3 is TGTGCCAGCAGCGAAGGACTAGCGAGAGATACGCAGTATTTT.

The chain is built from TRBV7-2 and TRBJ1-2, with 10 bases matching TRBD1. Trimming took 0 bases from V and 4 from J; bases not matched to a gene: 8. The CDR3 totals 17 residues. Germline V lookup: CDR1 SGHTA, CDR2 FQGNSA. The CDR3 sequence: CASSLAPTGGVIYGYTF. The CDR3, as DNA: TGTGCCAGCAGCTTAGCCCCGACAGGGGGCGTGATCTATGGCTACACCTTC.

V and J are TRBV19 and TRBJ1-1; TRBD1 might be the D (5 bases). The germline V gene has CDR1 LNHDA and CDR2 SQIVND (reference sequence). Trimming removed 7 bases at V and 3 bases at J, with 15 bases between. The CDR3 is 14 amino acids. CDR3 nucleotides: TGTGCCAGTACCCCAAGACAGAGCTACACTGAAGCTTTCTTT. Protein sequence: CASTPRQSYTEAFF.

This clone was found once. It is likely a read error, because the conserved phenylalanine at the end of the CDR3 is missing. The DNA is left out, because the CDR3 cannot be placed on it with certainty; the CDR3 is given as TCRdb lists it. The rearrangement joins TRBV21-1 to TRBJ1-6; TRBD1 was called by the table and not checked on the DNA. TRBV21-1 is an annotated pseudogene. The CDR3 is 10 amino acids in total, end residues counted. CDR3 sequence reads: CASSRTRAFL.

This clone occurred a few times. The chain uses TRBV7-3 and TRBJ2-3, with D possibly TRBD1 on 6 matching bases. The germline CDR1 and CDR2 sequences are SGHTA and FQGTGA. The CDR3 has 14 residues. V dropped 2 bases and J dropped 9 bases, with 15 bases sitting between them. The CDR3 sequence is CASSLDSRGATQYF. The CDR3 nucleotides read TGTGCCAGCAGCTTAGATAGCAGGGGCGCGACGCAGTATTTT.

The genes are TRBV7-3 and TRBJ2-3, with 9 positions matching TRBD1. Germline V gene sequence: CDR1 SGHTA, CDR2 FQGTGA. J lost 1 base, V lost 1 base, and 3 bases had no gene match. The CDR3 spans 16 residues. The DNA for the CDR3 is TGTGCCAGCAGCTTAAACAGGGGGCTCGGCACAGATACGCAGTATTTT. Translating it yields CASSLNRGLGTDTQYF.

The V and J genes are TRBV7-8 and TRBJ2-2; 12 nucleotides match TRBD2. This CDR3 has 15 amino acids. V lost 5 bases and J lost 7; bases outside the gene matches: 5. Germline V gives CDR1 SGHVS, CDR2 FQNEAQ. CDR3 sequence (DNA): TGTGCCAGCAGCCTAAGGACTAGCGGGATCGGGGAGCTGTTTTTT. Translated, it gives CASSLRTSGIGELFF.

The chain couples TRBV30 to TRBJ1-1, with D unclear. Germline V lookup: CDR1 GTSNPN, CDR2 SVGIG (reference sequence). Trimming took off 0 bases at V and 2 bases at J, with 7 bases between the two ends. The CDR3 consists of 13 residues. The chain's CDR3 is CAWSVSLNTEAFF. CDR3 DNA sequence: TGTGCCTGGAGTGTGAGTTTAAACACTGAAGCTTTCTTT.

The J gene is TRBJ2-3, the V gene TRBV5-4; TRBD2 aligns across 7 bases. The V gene's germline CDR1 is SGHNT and CDR2 YYREEE (reference sequence). V shed 4 bases and J 0 bases; nucleotides not matched to a gene: 8. The CDR3 loop spans 16 amino acids. The CDR3, as DNA: TGTGCCAGCAGCCCAACCGGGGACTACAGCACAGATACGCAGTATTTT. It is translated as CASSPTGDYSTDTQYF.

This clone was observed a few times. The sample holds other DNA sequences that translate to the same CDR3. This chain uses TRBV5-4 with TRBJ1-2, with a possible D match to TRBD1 (6 bases). The CDR3 length is 12 residues. V was cut by 5 bases and J by 4 bases, with 9 bases left in between. Germline loops: CDR1 SGHNT, CDR2 YYREEE (reference sequence). CDR3 DNA: TGTGCCAGCAGTCTACAGGGCTATGGCTACACCTTC. Residues: CASSLQGYGYTF.

This chain uses TRBV3-1 (or the pseudogene TRBV3-2) with TRBJ2-7, with a tentative D call TRBD1 (6 bases). V was cut by 2 bases and J by 2 bases, with 16 bases left in between. The V gene's germline CDR1 is LGHDT and CDR2 YNNKEL (reference sequence). The CDR3 loop spans 16 amino acids. CDR3 nucleotide sequence: TGTGCCAGCAGCCAAAAGGACAGCTTCCTTGCCTACGAGCAGTACTTC. This encodes CASSQKDSFLAYEQYF.

The count of this clone is one. The chain uses TRBV7-2 and TRBJ2-7, with 8 nucleotides matching TRBD1. V trimming: 3 bases; J trimming: 0 bases; junction bases outside the gene matches: 7. Looked up from germline, CDR1 is SGHTA and CDR2 is FQGNSA. This CDR3 region has 16 residues. The CDR3 loop reads CASSFPRQGSSYEQYV. The DNA for the CDR3 is TGTGCCAGCAGCTTTCCCCGACAGGGGAGCTCCTACGAGCAGTACGTC.

The chain uses TRBV5-1 and TRBJ1-3; a possible D gene is TRBD1 (6 bases). CDR1 SGHRS and CDR2 YFSETQ come from the germline V gene. The CDR3 is 15 amino acids. V lost 1 base and J 2 bases, leaving 10 bases between the germline ends. The CDR3, as DNA: TGCGCCAGCAGCTTGACCGGGACAACTGGAAACACCATATATTTT. It specifies CASSLTGTTGNTIYF.

This clone was seen a few times. The chain couples TRBV19 to TRBJ1-5, with D possibly matching TRBD1 (6 bases). Trimming removed 3 bases from V and 6 bases from J, with 15 bases in between. CDR1 and CDR2 from the germline V gene are LNHDA and SQIVND (reference sequence). This CDR3 comprises 15 residues. The CDR3 nucleotides read TGTGCCAGTAGTATGGTGGCAGGGGTCAGTCAGCCCCAGCATTTT. It encodes CASSMVAGVSQPQHF.

The rearrangement links TRBV7-3 to TRBJ1-2, with 7 bases that match TRBD1. CDR1 is SGHTA, CDR2 FQGTGA, per germline. The CDR3 contains 13 residues. Trimming at V came to 4 bases and at J to 4 bases, leaving 3 bases not matched to a gene. CDR3 in DNA: TGTGCCAGCAGCTCGACAGGGATCTATGGCTACACCTTC. Translating it yields CASSSTGIYGYTF.

For the CDR3, the DNA is TGTGCCAGCAACCCTGGCGGCGGAGAGACCCAGTACTTC. Protein product: CASNPGGGETQYF. The chain recombines TRBV11-2 with TRBJ2-5; the D is unclear. V was cut by 7 bases and J by 4 bases, with 13 bases left in between. CDR1 SGHAT and CDR2 FQNNGV come from the germline V gene. The CDR3 sequence is 13 residues long.

V and J are TRBV19 and TRBJ1-4; TRBD1 matches 8 bases. The CDR3 sequence is 13 residues long. V lost 6 bases and J lost 7; bases outside the gene matches: 4. From germline, CDR1 is LNHDA and CDR2 SQIVND (reference sequence). CDR3 sequence (DNA): TGTGCCAGTAGACAGGGGGAACCTGAAAAACTGTTTTTT. This sequence encodes CASRQGEPEKLFF.

CDR3 in DNA: TGTGCCAGCAGCTTCGAGGTTAGCGGGGGTGCAGATACGCAGTATTTT. Residues: CASSFEVSGGADTQYF. This sequence joins TRBV5-4 and TRBJ2-3, with TRBD2 matching 9 bases. V trimming: 2 bases; J trimming: 4 bases; junction bases outside the gene matches: 8. CDR3 length: 16 residues. The germline V gene has CDR1 SGHNT and CDR2 YYREEE (reference sequence).